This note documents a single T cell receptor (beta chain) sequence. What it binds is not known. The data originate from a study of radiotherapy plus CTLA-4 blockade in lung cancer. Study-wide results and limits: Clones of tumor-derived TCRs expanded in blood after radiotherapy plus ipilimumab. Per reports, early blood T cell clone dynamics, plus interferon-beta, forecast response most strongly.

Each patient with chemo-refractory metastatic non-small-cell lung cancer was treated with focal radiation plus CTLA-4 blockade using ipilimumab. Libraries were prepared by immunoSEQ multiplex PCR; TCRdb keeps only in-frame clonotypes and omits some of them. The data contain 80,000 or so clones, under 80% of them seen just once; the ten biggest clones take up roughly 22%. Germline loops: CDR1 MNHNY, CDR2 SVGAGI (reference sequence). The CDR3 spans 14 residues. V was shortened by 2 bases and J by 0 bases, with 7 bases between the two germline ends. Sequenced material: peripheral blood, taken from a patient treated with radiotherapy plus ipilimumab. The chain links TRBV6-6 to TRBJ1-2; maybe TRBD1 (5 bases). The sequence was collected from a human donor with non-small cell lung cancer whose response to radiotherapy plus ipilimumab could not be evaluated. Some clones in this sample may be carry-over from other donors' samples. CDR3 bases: TGTGCCAGCAGTTACACGGGGGCTAACTATGGCTACACCTTC. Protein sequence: CASSYTGANYGYTF.